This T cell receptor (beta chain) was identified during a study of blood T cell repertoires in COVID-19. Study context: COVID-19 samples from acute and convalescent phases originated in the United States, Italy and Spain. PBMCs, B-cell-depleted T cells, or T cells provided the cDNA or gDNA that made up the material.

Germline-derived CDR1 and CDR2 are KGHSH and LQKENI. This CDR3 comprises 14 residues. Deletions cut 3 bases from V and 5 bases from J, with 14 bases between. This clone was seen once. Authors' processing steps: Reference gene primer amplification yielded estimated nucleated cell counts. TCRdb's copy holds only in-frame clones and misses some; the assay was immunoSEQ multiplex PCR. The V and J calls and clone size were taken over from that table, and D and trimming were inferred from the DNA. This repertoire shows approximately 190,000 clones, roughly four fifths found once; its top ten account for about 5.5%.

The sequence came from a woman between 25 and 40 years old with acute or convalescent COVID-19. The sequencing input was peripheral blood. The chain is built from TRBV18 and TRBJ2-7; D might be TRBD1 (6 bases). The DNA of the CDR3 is TGTGCCAGCTCACCGAGCCAACAGGGCCACGAGCAGTACTTC. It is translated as CASSPSQQGHEQYF.